The 32 T cell receptor beta chains given below trace back to one sample, sequenced in a study of human thymus T cells. Method: immunoSEQ multiplex PCR; TCRdb's copy keeps in-frame clones and lacks some. The sample yields about 46,000 clones, approximately 95% seen once. The sample was blood. The receptors derive from a girl younger than two with a congenital heart defect but otherwise immunologically healthy.

The chain is built from TRBV5-1 and TRBJ2-1; D not certain. With 4 bases removed from V and 8 bases from J, the gap between germline ends came to 19 bases. The CDR3 runs to 15 residues. Per the germline V gene, CDR1 is SGHRS and CDR2 is YFSETQ. The CDR3, as DNA: TGCGCCAGCAGCCTGTCGAACCGCTACTTGGATGAGCAGTTCTTC. Translating it yields CASSLSNRYLDEQFF.

This sequence joins TRBV4-1 and TRBJ2-2, with TRBD2 as a possible D gene (6 bases). Looked up from germline, CDR1 is MGHRA and CDR2 is YSYEKL. The CDR3 has 16 amino acids. Trimming shortened V by 1 base and J by 5 bases, and 14 bases separated the two germline ends. CDR3 coding DNA: TGCGCCAGCAGCCAAGTCCCGGGAGAGGGGACCGGGGAGCTGTTTTTT. This translates into CASSQVPGEGTGELFF.

The CDR3 DNA reads TGTGCCAGCAGCGTAGCACTAACAAACACCGGGGAGCTGTTTTTT. Protein sequence: CASSVALTNTGELFF. The chain uses TRBV9 and TRBJ2-2; no clear D gene. This CDR3 has 15 amino acids. Germline V CDR1 and CDR2: SGDLS, YYNGEE. V was clipped by 0 bases and J by 2 bases, with 8 bases between them.

The rearrangement links TRBV12-5 to TRBJ2-1; D is perhaps TRBD2 (5 bases). CDR3 length equals 14 residues. Trimming shortened V by 1 base and J by 6 bases, and 10 bases separated the two germline ends. Germline CDR1 and CDR2: LGHNT and FRNRAP. CDR3 nucleotides: TGTGCTAGTGGTTTGGGGACTCATTTCAATGAGCAGTTCTTC. Protein product: CASGLGTHFNEQFF.

The chain combines TRBV7-9 with TRBJ2-3; TRBD2 is a possible D gene (6 bases). CDR1 SEHNR and CDR2 FQNEAQ come from the germline V gene (reference sequence). Trimming cost V 1 base and J 2 bases, with 10 bases left between them. The CDR3 totals 15 residues. The CDR3 here is CASSLGSGSTDTQYF. CDR3 bases: TGTGCCAGCAGCTTAGGTAGCGGTTCCACAGATACGCAGTATTTT.

The chain carries TRBV7-9 and TRBJ2-1; a weak D match, TRBD1 (6 bases). This CDR3 region has 15 residues. V lost 5 bases and J lost 3, with 14 bases in between. Per germline, CDR1 SEHNR and CDR2 FQNEAQ (reference sequence). CDR3 protein: CASSARDTYYNEQFF. The CDR3 nucleotides read TGTGCCAGCAGCGCCAGGGACACTTACTACAATGAGCAGTTCTTC.

The chain has TRBV7-9 and TRBJ1-1; D is possibly TRBD1 (5 bases). Trimming pared 1 base from V and 6 bases from J, leaving 6 bases between. Looked up from germline, CDR1 is SEHNR and CDR2 is FQNEAQ (reference sequence). The CDR3 totals 12 residues. The CDR3 sequence: CASSLVGAEAFF. The CDR3 nucleotides are TGTGCCAGCAGCTTAGTGGGGGCTGAAGCTTTCTTT.

This rearrangement joins TRBV6-1 to TRBJ2-1; possibly TRBD1 or TRBD2 for D (6 bases each). The CDR3 consists of 14 residues. Trimming pared 11 bases from V and 6 bases from J, leaving 20 bases between. Germline V gene sequence: CDR1 MNHNS, CDR2 SASEGT. This CDR3 reads CAGGRGDGGNEQFF. Written as DNA, the CDR3 is TGTGCCGGAGGTAGGGGGGATGGGGGCAATGAGCAGTTCTTC.

The chain joins TRBV18 to TRBJ2-1; TRBD2 agrees at 7 bases. V trimming: 3 bases; J trimming: 1 base; junction bases outside the gene matches: 6. The CDR3 is 16 residues long. Germline CDR1 KGHSH, CDR2 LQKENI. CDR3 loop: CASSPQASGSYNEQFF. Here the CDR3 DNA reads TGTGCCAGCTCACCTCAAGCTAGCGGTTCCTACAATGAGCAGTTCTTC. Full variable domain (outside the CDR3, taken from reference TRBV18 and TRBJ2-1): NAGVMQNPRHLVRRRGQEARLRCSPMKGHSHVYWYRQLPEEGLKFMVYLQKENIIDESGMPKERFSAEFPKEGPSILRIQQVVRGDSAAYFCASSPQASGSYNEQFFGPGTRLTVL.

The chain uses TRBV5-1 and TRBJ2-3; possibly TRBD1 for D (5 bases). The CDR3 covers 15 residues. The V end lost 0 bases, the J end lost 0 bases, and 8 bases lay between the germline ends. The germline V gene has CDR1 SGHRS and CDR2 YFSETQ. The CDR3 DNA reads as TGCGCCAGCAGCTTGGGGACAACTAGCACAGATACGCAGTATTTT. Its protein is CASSLGTTSTDTQYF.

J is TRBJ2-3 and V is TRBV19; tentatively, D is TRBD1 or TRBD2 (5 bases each). The CDR3 is 13 amino acids. Germline loops: CDR1 LNHDA, CDR2 SQIVND (reference sequence). The V and J ends lost 8 bases and 3 bases respectively, with 12 bases between them. The CDR3 loop is CASSGTMTDTQYF. In DNA form, the CDR3 reads TGTGCCAGTTCAGGGACGATGACAGATACGCAGTATTTT.

This chain links TRBV5-4 with TRBJ1-2; D is ambiguous. Looked up from germline, CDR1 is SGHNT and CDR2 is YYREEE (reference sequence). The CDR3 has 15 amino acids. Trimming left V 4 bases short and J 4 bases short, with 17 bases between. The CDR3 coding sequence is TGTGCCAGCAGCCTCCCAACTCGGAGAGGCTATGGCTACACCTTC. It specifies CASSLPTRRGYGYTF.

In DNA, the CDR3 is TGTGCCATCAGTGAGTCCTGGCAGGGGCAGGGCTACACCTTC. Translated: CAISESWQGQGYTF. The rearrangement uses TRBV10-3 and TRBJ1-2; D is possibly TRBD1 (6 bases). Germline V CDR1 and CDR2: ENHRY, SYGVKD. The CDR3 sequence is 14 residues long. V lost 0 bases, J lost 8 bases, and 13 bases lay in between.

The sample holds one count of this clone. V and J are TRBV6-1 and TRBJ1-2; the D gene is possibly TRBD1 (5 bases). CDR3 size: 13 residues. Trimming took off 7 bases at V and 2 bases at J, with 11 bases between the two ends. CDR1 is MNHNS, CDR2 SASEGT, per germline. The CDR3: CASTRGVNYGYTF. CDR3 in DNA: TGTGCCAGCACGAGGGGAGTCAACTATGGCTACACCTTC.

V and J are TRBV30 and TRBJ2-5; TRBD1 or TRBD2 may be the D gene (5 bases each). Trimming stripped 1 base from V and 0 bases from J, with 12 bases between. The CDR3 is made up of 15 amino acids. The germline gives CDR1 GTSNPN, CDR2 SVGIG (reference sequence). The CDR3 protein is CAWSGGNGYQETQYF. CDR3 DNA: TGTGCCTGGAGTGGGGGGAACGGGTACCAAGAGACCCAGTACTTC.

The CDR3 sequence is CASSRDRVGGYTF. CDR3 sequence (DNA): TGTGCCAGCAGCAGGGACAGGGTAGGTGGCTACACCTTC. The chain employs TRBV6-1 and TRBJ1-2; 9 bases are shared with TRBD1. The V and J ends lost 6 bases and 7 bases, in that order; junction bases with no gene match: 6. The CDR3 spans 13 residues. The V gene's germline CDR1 is MNHNS and CDR2 SASEGT.

The rearrangement links TRBV19 to TRBJ2-7, with D possibly TRBD2 on 6 matching bases. Germline V gene sequence: CDR1 LNHDA, CDR2 SQIVND (reference sequence). V was pared by 3 bases and J by 0 bases, with 12 bases between. CDR3 length: 15 residues. The CDR3 reads CASSIWGGFSYEQYF. The DNA for the CDR3 is TGTGCCAGTAGTATTTGGGGAGGATTCTCCTACGAGCAGTACTTC.

The V call is TRBV23-1, the J call TRBJ2-6; D gene ambiguous. TRBV23-1 is an ORF, and what it does is uncertain. The V and J ends lost 4 bases and 4 bases respectively, with 5 bases between them. CDR3 length: 13 residues. CDR3 bases: TGCGCCAGCAGTCGCCCGGGGGCCAACGTCCTGACTTTC. Translation gives CASSRPGANVLTF.

The J gene is TRBJ2-1, the V gene TRBV5-1, with TRBD2 matching 11 bases. Germline trimming cut 0 bases from V and 7 bases from J; bases unmatched to any gene: 6. This CDR3 is 16 amino acids long. The V gene's germline CDR1 is SGHRS and CDR2 YFSETQ. The CDR3 coding sequence is TGCGCCAGCAGCTTGGCCTTGATAGCGGGAGGGAATGAGCAGTTCTTC. Translating it yields CASSLALIAGGNEQFF.

The chain has TRBV21-1 and TRBJ2-6; the D call of TRBD2 is as the table states it, not checked on the DNA. TRBV21-1 counts as a pseudogene. The length of the CDR3 is 21 residues. The CDR3 is CASSKASLTSGRASGANVLTF. CDR3 DNA sequence: TGTGCCAGCAGCAAAGCCTCACTGACTAGCGGGAGGGCATCTGGGGCCAACGTCCTGACTTTC.

The chain combines TRBV7-2 with TRBJ2-7; a possible D gene is TRBD2 (5 bases). CDR3 size: 15 residues. CDR1 and CDR2 (germline): SGHTA, FQGNSA. With 0 bases removed from V and 6 bases from J, the gap between germline ends came to 15 bases. CDR3 region: CASSLATLAPGEQYF. The DNA of the CDR3 is TGTGCCAGCAGCTTAGCGACGCTAGCCCCAGGCGAGCAGTACTTC.

The chain joins TRBV5-6 to TRBJ2-1; D tentatively reads TRBD1 or TRBD2 (5 bases each). Per the germline V gene, CDR1 is SGHDT and CDR2 is YYEEEE. Trimming pared 5 bases from V and 4 bases from J, leaving 16 bases between. The CDR3 loop spans 15 amino acids. CDR3 residues: CASSGDLGAYNEQFF. For the CDR3, the DNA is TGTGCCAGCAGTGGAGACCTCGGGGCGTACAATGAGCAGTTCTTC.

The chain has TRBV4-1 and TRBJ2-1; TRBD1 or TRBD2 may be the D gene (5 bases each). Germline CDR1 and CDR2: MGHRA and YSYEKL. V was cut by 2 bases and J by 5 bases, with 13 bases left in between. The CDR3 loop spans 15 amino acids. CDR3 residues: CASSQNRDPHNEQFF. In DNA form, the CDR3 reads TGCGCCAGCAGCCAAAACCGGGACCCACACAATGAGCAGTTCTTC.

The chain joins TRBV5-5 to TRBJ1-2; 8 nucleotides align to TRBD1. V shed 0 bases, J shed 7 bases, and the junction held 8 bases outside the gene matches. Germline CDR1 is SGHKS and CDR2 is YYEKEE (reference sequence). The CDR3 sequence is 15 residues long. In nucleotides, the CDR3 is TGTGCCAGCAGCTTGGAAAGGCAGGGGGCGGGTGGCTACACCTTC. The encoded protein is CASSLERQGAGGYTF.

The chain joins TRBV4-2 to TRBJ1-2; TRBD1 is a possible D gene (6 bases). Trimming pared 0 bases from V and 4 bases from J, leaving 18 bases between. CDR1 and CDR2 from the germline V gene are LGHNA and YNFKEQ. The CDR3 covers 17 residues. The CDR3 reads CASSQDGARGVFYGYTF. The CDR3, as DNA: TGTGCCAGCAGCCAAGATGGGGCCAGGGGAGTCTTCTATGGCTACACCTTC.

The V gene is TRBV4-1, the J gene TRBJ2-5, with D possibly matching TRBD1 (5 bases). The CDR3 has 14 amino acids. The germline V and J ends were trimmed by 4 bases and 2 bases, with 11 bases remaining between them. Per germline, CDR1 MGHRA and CDR2 YSYEKL. The CDR3 is CASSLAPGQETQYF. CDR3 nucleotide sequence: TGCGCCAGCAGCCTGGCCCCAGGGCAAGAGACCCAGTACTTC.

The rearrangement joins TRBV7-2 to TRBJ1-5, with D hard to call. The CDR3 covers 13 residues. Germline V gene data show CDR1 as SGHTA and CDR2 as FQGNSA. V was clipped by 1 base and J by 2 bases, with 3 bases between them. CDR3 sequence reads: CASSLVGNQPQHF. The CDR3 nucleotides read TGTGCCAGCAGCTTAGTCGGCAATCAGCCCCAGCATTTT.

V is TRBV2 and J is TRBJ1-2; possibly TRBD1 for D (5 bases). CDR1 is SNHLY and CDR2 is FYNNEI in the germline V gene. Deletions cut 8 bases from V and 1 base from J, with 11 bases between. The CDR3 loop spans 13 amino acids. The CDR3 loop is CASYRRINYGYTF. In DNA form, the CDR3 reads TGTGCCAGCTACAGGAGGATTAACTATGGCTACACCTTC.

The gene calls are TRBV2 and TRBJ2-7; no clear D gene. The CDR3 spans 16 residues. The germline gives CDR1 SNHLY, CDR2 FYNNEI. V lost 3 bases and J lost 2, with 17 bases in between. The CDR3 sequence: CASSDSPTPGPYEQYF. CDR3 nucleotides: TGTGCCAGCAGTGATTCCCCGACACCGGGCCCCTACGAGCAGTACTTC.

The chain recombines TRBV6-6 with TRBJ2-7; D is possibly TRBD2 (5 bases). This CDR3 has 11 amino acids. V lost 10 bases and J lost 3, with 10 bases in between. Germline V gene lookup returns CDR1 MNHNY and CDR2 SVGAGI (reference sequence). The CDR3 loop is CATNRGYEQYF. The CDR3 DNA reads as TGTGCCACGAACCGGGGCTACGAGCAGTACTTC.

The gene calls are TRBV27 and TRBJ2-3, with 12 bases that match TRBD2. This CDR3 spans 17 amino acids. V dropped 5 bases and J dropped 0; count of bases not matched to a gene: 6. Germline loops: CDR1 MNHEY, CDR2 SMNVEV (reference sequence). In nucleotides, the CDR3 is TGTGCCAGCAGTCGGCTAGCGGGAGGGCGTAGCACAGATACGCAGTATTTT. Its translation is CASSRLAGGRSTDTQYF.

The rearrangement links TRBV12-5 to TRBJ2-1, with 10 bases fitting TRBD2. Germline V gene sequence: CDR1 LGHNT, CDR2 FRNRAP. The CDR3 loop spans 18 amino acids. Trimming cost V 0 bases and J 2 bases; bases outside gene matches: 7. The CDR3 sequence: CASGLVLVAGGPYNEQFF. In DNA, the CDR3 is TGTGCTAGTGGTTTGGTACTAGTAGCGGGAGGACCCTACAATGAGCAGTTCTTC.